The rows below give T cell receptor beta chains drawn from one sample of a study of post-analysis software for immune sequencing data. In TCRdb, the PCR reads were re-called with MiXCR into one record per CDR3 protein. The table shows roughly 580,000 distinct CDR3 sequences, with 44% occurring only once. Material for sequencing was blood. These receptor sequences come from a girl aged 10 to 17 with multiple sclerosis. CDR3s include the opening cysteine and the closing phenylalanine or tryptophan. A D gene is named only where the DNA matches it firmly. Only part of the rows carry a size: once, few, many, or a class if the clone is expanded.

D gene | J gene | V gene | clone size | CDR3 protein | CDR3 DNA
NA | TRBJ2-1 | TRBV9 | few | CASSVLQNSLGYEDEQFF | TGTGCCAGCAGCGTTCTACAAAACTCACTGGGGTATGAGGATGAGCAGTTCTTC
NA | TRBJ2-5 | TRBV5-5 | NA | CASSFGDTQETQYF | TGTGCCAGCAGCTTTGGGGACACCCAAGAGACCCAGTACTTC
NA | TRBJ1-4 | TRBV20-1 | few | CSAAPFEGQTNEKLFF | TGCAGTGCTGCCCCGTTTGAGGGGCAAACTAATGAAAAACTGTTTTTT
NA | TRBJ1-1 | TRBV29-1 | NA | CSGTPGKRWAEAFF | TGCAGCGGGACCCCCGGAAAGCGGTGGGCTGAAGCTTTCTTT
NA | TRBJ2-7 | TRBV12-3/TRBV12-4 | few | CASSLGDASSYEQYF | TGTGCCAGCAGTTTAGGAGATGCCTCCTCCTACGAGCAGTACTTC
TRBD1 | TRBJ2-7 | TRBV4-1 | NA | CASSNPGQQYEQYF | TGCGCCAGCAGCAACCCGGGACAGCAATACGAGCAGTACTTC
NA | TRBJ2-7 | TRBV3-1 | NA | CASGMTASYEQYF | TGTGCCAGCGGGATGACAGCTTCCTACGAGCAGTACTTC
NA | TRBJ2-3 | TRBV12-3/TRBV12-4 | NA | CASPLRAVADTQYF | TGTGCCAGTCCACTTAGAGCAGTGGCAGATACGCAGTATTTT
TRBD1 | TRBJ2-6 | TRBV5-5 | NA | CASSLGGPGTAFYSGANVLTF | TGTGCCAGCAGCTTGGGGGGACCCGGGACAGCCTTTTACTCTGGGGCCAACGTCCTGACTTTC
NA | TRBJ2-7 | TRBV6-6 | few | CASTKGIATREYEQYF | TGTGCCAGCACCAAGGGGATAGCTACAAGGGAATACGAGCAGTACTTC
TRBD1 | TRBJ2-3 | TRBV10-3 | NA | CAISETGTGHQDTQYF | TGTGCCATCAGTGAAACCGGGACAGGGCATCAAGATACGCAGTATTTT